This passage covers 9 T cell receptor beta chains from one sample sequenced in a study of T cell repertoires in aging, cancer and after chemotherapy. Rearranged V-D-J TRB sequences were amplified with a mixed TRB-A/B primer pool. TCRdb re-called the multiplex PCR reads with MiXCR, one entry per CDR3 protein. The sample records around 8,600 distinct CDR3 sequences, about 22% being singletons. The template was genomic DNA from peripheral blood, not RNA. The sample taken for sequencing was blood. These receptors were collected from a human donor with a blood cancer. The donor label of this sample is uncertain.

This clonotype is medium-sized in the sample. The V gene is TRBV19, the J gene TRBJ1-2; no clear D gene. The CDR3 covers 12 residues. Looked up from germline, CDR1 is LNHDA and CDR2 is SQIVND (reference sequence). V lost 4 bases, J lost 8 bases, and 11 bases lay in between. For the CDR3, the DNA is TGTGCCAGTAGTAACTTGCTATGGGGCTACACCTTC. It specifies CASSNLLWGYTF.

Regarding this clonotype: A much larger clone lies one base from this, so it may be a read error. The rearrangement joins TRBV6-1 to TRBJ1-1; D uncertain. The V gene's germline CDR1 is MNHNS and CDR2 SASEGT. V was pared by 7 bases and J by 4 bases, with 16 bases between. The CDR3 has 14 residues. The CDR3 spells CASIEGGKVTEAFF. The DNA of the CDR3 is TGTGCCAGCATAGAAGGAGGGAAGGTCACTGAAGCTTTCTTT.

Concerning this clonotype: This sequence may be a read error, since a much larger clone differs from it by one base. CDR3 sequence: CAGSPFDRGRTEAFF. Here the CDR3 DNA reads TGTGCCGGCAGCCCGTTTGACAGGGGGCGAACTGAAGCTTTCTTT. The chain joins TRBV11-1 to TRBJ1-1; 10 positions match TRBD1. The CDR3 has 15 residues. Germline lookup yields CDR1 SGHAT and CDR2 FQDESV (reference sequence).

J is TRBJ2-2 and V is TRBV5-1; possibly TRBD1 for D (5 bases). With 5 bases removed from V and 0 bases from J, the gap between germline ends came to 11 bases. Per the germline V gene, CDR1 is SGHRS and CDR2 is YFSETQ. The CDR3 is 15 amino acids. CDR3 protein: CASRLTGPNTGELFF. DNA of the CDR3: TGCGCCAGCAGACTCACAGGACCGAACACCGGGGAGCTGTTTTTT.

The chain recombines TRBV19 with TRBJ1-3, with 7 positions matching TRBD1. This CDR3 spans 14 amino acids. The germline V gene has CDR1 LNHDA and CDR2 SQIVND (reference sequence). The V and J ends lost 0 bases and 7 bases, in that order; junction bases with no gene match: 3. CDR3 nucleotide sequence: TGTGCCAGTAGTATAGAAAGGGGGCGGAACACCATATATTTT. This codes for CASSIERGRNTIYF.

In its sample, this clonotype ranks as medium-sized (0.01 to 0.1%). The V gene is TRBV6-1, the J gene TRBJ2-2; D ambiguous. Trimming removed 10 bases from V and 1 base from J, with 13 bases in between. Germline V lookup: CDR1 MNHNS, CDR2 SASEGT. There are 14 residues in the CDR3. The CDR3 reads CATKKGRNTGELFF. CDR3 DNA sequence: TGTGCCACCAAGAAGGGTCGGAACACCGGGGAGCTGTTTTTT.

This clonotype was counted ten times or more. The chain recombines TRBV19 with TRBJ2-1, with TRBD2 identical over 7 bases. Germline CDR1 is LNHDA and CDR2 is SQIVND (reference sequence). The V segment lost 4 bases and the J segment 3 bases; nucleotides outside the gene matches: 6. CDR3 size: 15 residues. CDR3 DNA sequence: TGTGCCAGTAGTACCCCTAGCGGCCTCTACAATGAGCAGTTCTTC. Encoded protein: CASSTPSGLYNEQFF.

This clonotype qualifies as medium-sized (0.01 to 0.1%). The chain joins TRBV29-1 to TRBJ2-7; TRBD2 matches 7 bases. In germline, CDR1 is SQVTM, CDR2 ANQGSEA. The CDR3 has 16 residues. The junction had 14 bases not matched to a gene; V was cut back by 2 bases and J by 4 bases. CDR3 sequence: CSVEQDEGGPLYEQYF. The CDR3, as DNA: TGCAGCGTTGAACAGGACGAGGGAGGGCCATTATACGAGCAGTACTTC.

The chain uses TRBV6-6 and TRBJ2-2, with D unclear. Germline CDR1 is MNHNY and CDR2 is SVGAGI (reference sequence). V gave up 7 bases and J gave up 6 bases, with 12 bases separating them. CDR3 size: 13 residues. CDR3 nucleotides: TGTGCCAGCAATTGGGGTGGGGCCGGGGAGCTGTTTTTT. Its protein is CASNWGGAGELFF.